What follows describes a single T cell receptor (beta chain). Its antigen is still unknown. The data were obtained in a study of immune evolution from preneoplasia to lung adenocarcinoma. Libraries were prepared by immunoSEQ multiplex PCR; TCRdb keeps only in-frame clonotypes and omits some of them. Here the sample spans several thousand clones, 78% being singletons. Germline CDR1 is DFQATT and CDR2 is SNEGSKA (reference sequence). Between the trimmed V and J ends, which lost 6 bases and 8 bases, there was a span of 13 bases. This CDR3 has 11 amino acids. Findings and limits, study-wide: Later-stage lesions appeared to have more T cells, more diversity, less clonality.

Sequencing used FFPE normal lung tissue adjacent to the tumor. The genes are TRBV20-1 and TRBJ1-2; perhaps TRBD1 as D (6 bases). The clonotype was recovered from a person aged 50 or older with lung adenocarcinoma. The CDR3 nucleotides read TGCAGTGCCCCGGGGGCTCCAGGCTACACCTTC. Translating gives CSAPGAPGYTF.